The next 5 T cell receptor beta chains were all read from a single sample in a study of T cells after yellow fever vaccination. TCRdb re-derived calls from the 5' RACE reads in MiXCR, one entry per CDR3 protein. The data show around 550,000 distinct CDR3 sequences, about 19% seen once. Sequences were derived from PBMCs, sampled 15 days after the yellow fever booster vaccination. The receptor set was obtained from a young man who received the YFV17D yellow fever vaccine.

The J gene is TRBJ2-1, the V gene TRBV11-1; 10 bases agree with TRBD2. Germline lookup yields CDR1 SGHAT and CDR2 FQDESV (reference sequence). This CDR3 contains 18 residues. Trimming removed 4 bases from V and 4 bases from J; junction bases left unmatched: 13. This CDR3 reads CASSSYRPSSGSYNEQFF. The CDR3 DNA reads TGTGCCAGCAGCTCTTACAGGCCCTCTAGCGGGAGTTACAATGAGCAGTTCTTC.

There are a few counts of this clonotype. V and J are TRBV4-1 and TRBJ2-5; D unresolved. There are 15 residues in the CDR3. Trimming cost V 0 bases and J 4 bases, with 12 bases left between them. Germline values: CDR1 MGHRA, CDR2 YSYEKL. This chain's CDR3 is CASSQEIQVRETQYF. The CDR3 coding sequence is TGCGCCAGCAGCCAAGAAATCCAGGTTCGAGAGACCCAGTACTTC.

The chain employs TRBV29-1 and TRBJ2-3; 9 bases are a match to TRBD2. The CDR3 contains 15 residues. Trimming at V came to 3 bases and at J to 2 bases, leaving 6 bases not matched to a gene. Germline V CDR1 and CDR2: SQVTM, ANQGSEA. The CDR3 nucleotides are TGCAGCGTTGATGGTCTAGCGGGGCCCACAGATACGCAGTATTTT. Protein product: CSVDGLAGPTDTQYF.

The rearrangement uses TRBV15 and TRBJ2-7, with a tentative D call TRBD1 (5 bases). CDR3 length: 16 residues. V was pared by 5 bases and J by 4 bases, with 21 bases between. From germline, CDR1 is LNHNV and CDR2 YYDKDF (reference sequence). For the CDR3, the DNA is TGTGCCACCAGCCACCCAACCGGGCTATCAGGGTACGAGCAGTACTTC. Translated, it gives CATSHPTGLSGYEQYF.

This clonotype was counted between two and nine times. The genes are TRBV7-2 and TRBJ2-3; D may be TRBD2 (6 bases). The V end was cut by 5 bases, the J end by 1 base, with 16 bases between. The CDR3 runs to 16 residues. CDR1 SGHTA and CDR2 FQGNSA come from the germline V gene. DNA for the CDR3: TGTGCCAGCAGCCAAGGTGGAGGGTTCGGCACAGATACGCAGTATTTT. As protein: CASSQGGGFGTDTQYF.